The clone carrying this TCR beta chain was found once. The sample is drawn from a study of control samples from healthy donors and cancer patients. Some clones are missing from TCRdb's copy, which holds only in-frame ones; the method was immunoSEQ multiplex PCR. The sample consists of approximately 120,000 clones, approximately 87% of them appearing once. This clonotype was obtained from a man aged 55 to 70 in good health. What was sequenced was blood.

DNA of the CDR3: TGTGCCAGCAGTATCGACACGGGCACTGAAGCTTTCTTT. Translated: CASSIDTGTEAFF. J is TRBJ1-1 and V is TRBV2; no reliable D call. This CDR3 is built from 13 residues. Trimming removed 5 bases from V and 4 bases from J, with 11 bases in between. The V gene's germline CDR1 is SNHLY and CDR2 FYNNEI.